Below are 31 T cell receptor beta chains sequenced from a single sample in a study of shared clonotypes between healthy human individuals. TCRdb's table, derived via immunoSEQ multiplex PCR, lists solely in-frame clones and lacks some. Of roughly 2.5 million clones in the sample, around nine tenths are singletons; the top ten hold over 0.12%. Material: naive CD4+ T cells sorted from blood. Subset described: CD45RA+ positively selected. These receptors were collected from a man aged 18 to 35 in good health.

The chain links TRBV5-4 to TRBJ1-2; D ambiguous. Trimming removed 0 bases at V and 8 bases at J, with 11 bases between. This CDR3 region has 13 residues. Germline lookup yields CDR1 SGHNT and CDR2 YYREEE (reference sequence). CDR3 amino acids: CASSLGASGGYTF. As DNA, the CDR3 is TGTGCCAGCAGCTTGGGCGCCTCCGGGGGCTACACCTTC.

CDR3 in DNA: TGTGCCAGCAGCTCCCAGGGGACCTCGAATAATTCACCCCTCCACTTT. Protein product: CASSSQGTSNNSPLHF. V gene TRBV7-8 combines with J gene TRBJ1-6; possible D gene TRBD1, 6 bases. The CDR3 loop spans 16 amino acids. CDR1 and CDR2 from the germline V gene are SGHVS and FQNEAQ. V shed 4 bases and J shed 5 bases, with 15 bases lying between them.

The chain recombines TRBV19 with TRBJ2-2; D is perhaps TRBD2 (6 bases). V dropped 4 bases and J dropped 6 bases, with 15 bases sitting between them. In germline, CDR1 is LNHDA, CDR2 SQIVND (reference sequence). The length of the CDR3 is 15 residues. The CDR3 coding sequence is TGTGCCAGTAGTACCGGGGCCTGGGGGGCCGGGGAGCTGTTTTTT. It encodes CASSTGAWGAGELFF.

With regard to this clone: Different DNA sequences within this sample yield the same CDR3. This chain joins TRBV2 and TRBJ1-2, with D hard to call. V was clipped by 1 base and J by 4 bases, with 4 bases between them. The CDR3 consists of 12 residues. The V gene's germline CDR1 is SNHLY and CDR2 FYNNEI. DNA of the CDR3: TGTGCCAGCAGTGAAGGACTCTATGGCTACACCTTC. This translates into CASSEGLYGYTF.

The CDR3 is CASSLRTGGVGEQFF. CDR3 DNA: TGTGCCAGCAGCTTGCGGACAGGGGGTGTAGGTGAGCAGTTCTTC. The chain uses TRBV5-6 and TRBJ2-1; 10 bases align to TRBD1. V was clipped by 1 base and J by 9 bases; unmatched bases: 7. The CDR3 sequence is 15 residues long. Germline lookup yields CDR1 SGHDT and CDR2 YYEEEE. The variable domain in full, completed from reference TRBV5-6 and TRBJ2-1, reads DAGVTQSPTHLIKTRGQQVTLRCSPKSGHDTVSWYQQALGQGPQFIFQYYEEEERQRGNFPDRFSGHQFPNYSSELNVNALLLGDSALYLCASSLRTGGVGEQFFGPGTRLTVL.

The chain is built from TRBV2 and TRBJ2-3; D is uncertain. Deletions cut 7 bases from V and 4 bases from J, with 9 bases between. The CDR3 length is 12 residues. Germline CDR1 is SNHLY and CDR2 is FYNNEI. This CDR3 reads CASKAEADTQYF. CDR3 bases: TGTGCCAGCAAGGCCGAGGCAGATACGCAGTATTTT. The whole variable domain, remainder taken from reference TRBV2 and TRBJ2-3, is EPEVTQTPSHQVTQMGQEVILRCVPISNHLYFYWYRQILGQKVEFLVSFYNNEISEKSEIFDDQFSVERPDGSNFTLKIRSTKLEDSAMYFCASKAEADTQYFGPGTRLTVL.

The CDR3 region has the DNA TGTGCCAGCAGCGGGACTAGCGGCTCCTACAATGAGCAGTTCTTC. Translated, it gives CASSGTSGSYNEQFF. The V gene is TRBV5-4, the J gene TRBJ2-1, with 11 bases matching TRBD2. Trimming removed 4 bases from V and 0 bases from J; junction bases left unmatched: 0. Germline loops: CDR1 SGHNT, CDR2 YYREEE (reference sequence). The CDR3 has 15 amino acids.

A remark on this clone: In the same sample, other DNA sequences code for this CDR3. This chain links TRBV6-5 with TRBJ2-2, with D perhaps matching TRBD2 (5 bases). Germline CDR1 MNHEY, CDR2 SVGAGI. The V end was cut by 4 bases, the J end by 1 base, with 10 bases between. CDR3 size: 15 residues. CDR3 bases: TGTGCCAGCAGTTCCCGAGGACTGAACACCGGGGAGCTGTTTTTT. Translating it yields CASSSRGLNTGELFF.

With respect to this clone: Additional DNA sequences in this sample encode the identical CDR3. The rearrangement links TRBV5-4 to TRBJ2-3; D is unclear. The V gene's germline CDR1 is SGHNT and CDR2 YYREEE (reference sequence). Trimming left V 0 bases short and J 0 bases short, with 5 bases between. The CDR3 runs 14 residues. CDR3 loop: CASSLATSTDTQYF. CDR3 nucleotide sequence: TGTGCCAGCAGCTTGGCTACCAGCACAGATACGCAGTATTTT.

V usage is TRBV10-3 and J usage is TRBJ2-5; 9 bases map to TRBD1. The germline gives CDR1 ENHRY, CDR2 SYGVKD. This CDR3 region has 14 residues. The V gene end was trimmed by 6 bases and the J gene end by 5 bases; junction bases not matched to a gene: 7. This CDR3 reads CAIRNTGGVETQYF. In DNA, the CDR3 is TGTGCCATCAGGAATACAGGGGGCGTGGAGACCCAGTACTTC.

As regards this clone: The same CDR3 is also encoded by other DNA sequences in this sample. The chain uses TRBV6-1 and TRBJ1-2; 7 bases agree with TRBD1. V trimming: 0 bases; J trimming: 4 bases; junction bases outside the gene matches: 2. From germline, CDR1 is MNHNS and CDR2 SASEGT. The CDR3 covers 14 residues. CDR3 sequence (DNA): TGTGCCAGCAGTGAAGCAGGGGGCGGCTATGGCTACACCTTC. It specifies CASSEAGGGYGYTF.

CDR3 sequence reads: CASSLGLAGGPGDTGELFF. As DNA, the CDR3 is TGCGCCAGCAGTCTGGGACTAGCGGGAGGGCCAGGGGACACCGGGGAGCTGTTTTTT. The chain uses TRBV10-1 and TRBJ2-2, with TRBD2 identical over 16 bases. V lost 5 bases, J lost 3 bases, and 9 bases stayed unmatched. The V gene's germline CDR1 is WNHNN and CDR2 SYGVQD (reference sequence). There are 19 residues in the CDR3.

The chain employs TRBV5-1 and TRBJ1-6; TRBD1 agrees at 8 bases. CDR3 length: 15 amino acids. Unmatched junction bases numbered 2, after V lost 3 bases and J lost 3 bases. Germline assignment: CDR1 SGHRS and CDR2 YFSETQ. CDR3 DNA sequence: TGCGCCAGCAGCTCTACAGGGGGCTATAATTCACCCCTCCACTTT. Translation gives CASSSTGGYNSPLHF.

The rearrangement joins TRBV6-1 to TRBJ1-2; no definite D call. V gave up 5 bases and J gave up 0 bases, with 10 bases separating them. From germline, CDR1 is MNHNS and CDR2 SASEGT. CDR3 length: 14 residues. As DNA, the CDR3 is TGTGCCAGCAGTCCCCGAGCCCCTAACTATGGCTACACCTTC. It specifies CASSPRAPNYGYTF.

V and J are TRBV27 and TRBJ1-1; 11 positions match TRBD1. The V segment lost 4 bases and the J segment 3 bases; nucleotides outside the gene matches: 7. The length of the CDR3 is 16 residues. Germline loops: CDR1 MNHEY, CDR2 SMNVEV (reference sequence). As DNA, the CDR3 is TGTGCCAGCAGTTATTTATCGGGACAGGGGGACACTGAAGCTTTCTTT. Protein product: CASSYLSGQGDTEAFF.

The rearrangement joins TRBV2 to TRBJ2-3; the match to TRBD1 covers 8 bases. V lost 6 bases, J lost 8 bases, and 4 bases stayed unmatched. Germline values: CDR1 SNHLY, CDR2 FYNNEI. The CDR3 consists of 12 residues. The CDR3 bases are TGTGCCAGCAGGGACAGGGAGGTTACGCAGTATTTT. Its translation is CASRDREVTQYF.

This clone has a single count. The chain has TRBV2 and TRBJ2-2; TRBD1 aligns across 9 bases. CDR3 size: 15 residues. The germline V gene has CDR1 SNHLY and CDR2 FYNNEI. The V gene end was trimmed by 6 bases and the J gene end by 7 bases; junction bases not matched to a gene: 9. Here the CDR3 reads CASRPGQGSYGELFF. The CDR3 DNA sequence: TGTGCCAGCAGACCGGGACAGGGAAGTTACGGGGAGCTGTTTTTT.

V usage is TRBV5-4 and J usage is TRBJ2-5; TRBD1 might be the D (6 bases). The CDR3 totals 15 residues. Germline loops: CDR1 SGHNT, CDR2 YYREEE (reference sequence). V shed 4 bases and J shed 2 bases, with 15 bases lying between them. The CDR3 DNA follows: TGTGCCAGCAGCCTGGGGGCACAGCCTCAAGAGACCCAGTACTTC. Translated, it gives CASSLGAQPQETQYF. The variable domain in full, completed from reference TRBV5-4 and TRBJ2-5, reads ETGVTQSPTHLIKTRGQQVTLRCSSQSGHNTVSWYQQALGQGPQFIFQYYREEENGRGNFPPRFSGLQFPNYSSELNVNALELDDSALYLCASSLGAQPQETQYFGPGTRLLVL.

CDR3 sequence: CASSTYFTGRDEQYF. Written as DNA, the CDR3 is TGTGCCAGCTCAACCTATTTTACAGGGCGGGACGAGCAGTACTTC. The chain links TRBV18 to TRBJ2-7, with a weak D call TRBD1 (6 bases). The CDR3 consists of 15 residues. Germline lookup yields CDR1 KGHSH and CDR2 LQKENI. Trimming removed 5 bases from V and 5 bases from J, with 19 bases in between.

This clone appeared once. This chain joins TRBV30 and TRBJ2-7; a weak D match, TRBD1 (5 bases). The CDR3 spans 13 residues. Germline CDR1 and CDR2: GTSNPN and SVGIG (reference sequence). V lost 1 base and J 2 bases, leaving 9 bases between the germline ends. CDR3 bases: TGTGCCTGGAGTGAGGGGCCCCCCTACGAGCAGTACTTC. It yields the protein CAWSEGPPYEQYF.

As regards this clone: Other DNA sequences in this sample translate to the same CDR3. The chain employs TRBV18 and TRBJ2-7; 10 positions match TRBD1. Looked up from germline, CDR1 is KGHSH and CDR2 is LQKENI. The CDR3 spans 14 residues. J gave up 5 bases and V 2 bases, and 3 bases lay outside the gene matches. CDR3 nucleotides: TGTGCCAGCTCACCATCGGGACAGGGGAACGAGCAGTACTTC. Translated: CASSPSGQGNEQYF. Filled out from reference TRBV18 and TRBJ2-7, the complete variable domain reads NAGVMQNPRHLVRRRGQEARLRCSPMKGHSHVYWYRQLPEEGLKFMVYLQKENIIDESGMPKERFSAEFPKEGPSILRIQQVVRGDSAAYFCASSPSGQGNEQYFGPGTRLTVT.

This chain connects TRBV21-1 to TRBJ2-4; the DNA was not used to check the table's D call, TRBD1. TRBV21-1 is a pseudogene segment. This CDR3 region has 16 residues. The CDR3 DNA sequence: TGTGCCACCCCATGTGGAGTCCAGGGAGCCAAAAACATTCAGTACTTC. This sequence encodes CATPCGVQGAKNIQYF.

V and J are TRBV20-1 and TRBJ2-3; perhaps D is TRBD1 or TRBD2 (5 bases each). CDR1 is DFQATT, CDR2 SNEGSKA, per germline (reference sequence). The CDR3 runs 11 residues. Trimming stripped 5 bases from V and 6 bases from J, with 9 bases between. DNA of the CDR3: TGCAGTGCTTTCGGGGCTGATACGCAGTATTTT. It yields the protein CSAFGADTQYF.

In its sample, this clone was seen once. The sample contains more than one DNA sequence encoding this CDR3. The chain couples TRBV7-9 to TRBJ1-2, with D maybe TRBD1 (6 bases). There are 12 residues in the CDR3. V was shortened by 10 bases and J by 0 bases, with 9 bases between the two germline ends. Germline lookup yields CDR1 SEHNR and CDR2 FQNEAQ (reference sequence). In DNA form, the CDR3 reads TGTGCCACCCAGGGGACTAACTATGGCTACACCTTC. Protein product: CATQGTNYGYTF.

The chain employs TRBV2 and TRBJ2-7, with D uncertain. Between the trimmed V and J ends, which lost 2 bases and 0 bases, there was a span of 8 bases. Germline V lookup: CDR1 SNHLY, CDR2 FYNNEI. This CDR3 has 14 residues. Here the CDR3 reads CASSETTSSYEQYF. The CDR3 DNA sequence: TGTGCCAGCAGTGAAACCACGAGCTCCTACGAGCAGTACTTC.

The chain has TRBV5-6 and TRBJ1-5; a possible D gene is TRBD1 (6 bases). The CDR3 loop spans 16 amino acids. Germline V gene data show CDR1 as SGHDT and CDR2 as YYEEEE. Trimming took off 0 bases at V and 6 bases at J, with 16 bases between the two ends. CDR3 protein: CASSLGGNRVGQPQHF. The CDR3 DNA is TGTGCCAGCAGCTTGGGGGGGAACAGGGTGGGTCAGCCCCAGCATTTT.

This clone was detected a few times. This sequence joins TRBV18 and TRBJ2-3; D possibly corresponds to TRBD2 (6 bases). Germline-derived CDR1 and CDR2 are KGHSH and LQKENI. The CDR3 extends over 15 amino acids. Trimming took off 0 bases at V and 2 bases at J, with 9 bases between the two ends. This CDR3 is CASSPPGLPTDTQYF. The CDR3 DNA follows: TGTGCCAGCTCACCACCCGGACTACCCACAGATACGCAGTATTTT.

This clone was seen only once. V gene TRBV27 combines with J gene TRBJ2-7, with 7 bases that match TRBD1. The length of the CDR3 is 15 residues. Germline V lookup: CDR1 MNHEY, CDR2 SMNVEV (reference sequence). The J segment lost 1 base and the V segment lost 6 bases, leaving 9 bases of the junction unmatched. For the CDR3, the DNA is TGTGCCAGCAGCAGGGACAGTTTGGGTTCCTACGAGCAGTACTTC. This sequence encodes CASSRDSLGSYEQYF.

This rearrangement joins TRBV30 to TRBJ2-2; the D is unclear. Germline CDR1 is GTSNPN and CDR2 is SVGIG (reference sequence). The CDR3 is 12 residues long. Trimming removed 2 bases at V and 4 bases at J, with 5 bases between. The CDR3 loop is CAWSSVTGELFF. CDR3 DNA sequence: TGTGCCTGGAGTTCGGTCACCGGGGAGCTGTTTTTT.

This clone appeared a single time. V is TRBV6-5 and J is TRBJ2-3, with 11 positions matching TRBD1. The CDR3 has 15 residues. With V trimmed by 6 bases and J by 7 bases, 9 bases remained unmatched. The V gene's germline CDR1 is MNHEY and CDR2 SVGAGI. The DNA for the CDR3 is TGTGCCAGCAGACCTACGGACAGGGGGCCAAATACGCAGTATTTT. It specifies CASRPTDRGPNTQYF.

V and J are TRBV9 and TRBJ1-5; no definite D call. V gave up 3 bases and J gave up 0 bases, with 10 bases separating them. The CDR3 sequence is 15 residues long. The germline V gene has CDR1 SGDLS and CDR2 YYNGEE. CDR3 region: CASSADGNSNQPQHF. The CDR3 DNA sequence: TGTGCCAGCAGCGCAGACGGGAATAGCAATCAGCCCCAGCATTTT.